The 13 T cell receptor beta chains in this list originate from one sample, sequenced in a study of Graves' ophthalmopathy and Graves' hyperthyroidism (dated by TCRdb to the late 2010s). Sequencing used an Illumina HiSeq 2000. For repertoire sequencing, TCR beta CDR3 regions were amplified from RNA transcripts. A first-round RT-PCR used HTBI primers with the Qiagen OneStep RT-PCR kit, followed by a second-round multiplex PCR, size selection and purification. TCRdb trimmed public reads at Q25 via fastp, called clones via MiXCR and kept in-frame beta chains. A single entry per CDR3 protein holds the most common genes and DNA from its merged rows. This sample comprises under 800,000 distinct CDR3 sequences, 20% to 25% of them detected only once. The ten biggest clones cover more than 5.5% of the sample. Sequencing input: peripheral blood. These receptors were collected from a woman in her late teens or twenties with stable Graves' hyperthyroidism. Some clones in this sample may be carry-over from other donors' samples. Donor details come from another sample of the same person, matched by shared clones.

This clonotype appeared a few times. The gene calls are TRBV4-1 and TRBJ1-5, with a possible D match to TRBD1 (6 bases). The ends were cut back, 1 base at V and 0 bases at J, with 16 bases in the middle. Germline V gives CDR1 MGHRA, CDR2 YSYEKL. This CDR3 is built from 18 residues. CDR3 sequence: CASSQGVGGPYSNQPQHF. The CDR3 region has the DNA TGCGCCAGCAGCCAAGGGGTAGGGGGACCATATAGCAATCAGCCCCAGCATTTT.

The rearrangement uses TRBV4-2 and TRBJ1-2; TRBD1 agrees at 9 bases. J gave up 1 base and V 0 bases, and 9 bases lay outside the gene matches. There are 18 residues in the CDR3. CDR1 is LGHNA, CDR2 YNFKEQ, per germline. The chain's CDR3 is CASSQDFGQGYLNYGYTF. CDR3 sequence (DNA): TGTGCCAGCAGCCAAGATTTCGGACAGGGGTACCTTAACTATGGCTACACCTTC.

Remarks on this clonotype: The junction departs from the called germline gene at one end, perhaps through a read error. This chain uses TRBV5-1 with TRBJ2-2; 7 nucleotides align to TRBD1. The germline gives CDR1 SGHRS, CDR2 YFSETQ. The CDR3 runs 13 residues. CDR3 bases: TGCGCCTCAGGACAGGTTCAGACCGGGGAGCTGTGTTTT. It translates to CASGQVQTGELCF.

This clonotype has just a few counts. The chain employs TRBV4-1 and TRBJ2-5; 9 nucleotides align to TRBD2. CDR1 and CDR2 (germline): MGHRA, YSYEKL. CDR3 length equals 16 residues. Trimming cost V 0 bases and J 5 bases; bases outside gene matches: 7. DNA for the CDR3: TGCGCCAGCAGCCAAGACCCGCGGGGGGGCTCGGAGACCCAGTACTTC. It translates to CASSQDPRGGSETQYF.

This clonotype has at least ten counts. For the CDR3, the DNA is TGTGCCAGTAGTTCGGACAGGGACAACTATGGCTACACCTTC. It specifies CASSSDRDNYGYTF. The rearrangement links TRBV19 to TRBJ1-2; TRBD1 aligns across 8 bases. The CDR3 has 14 amino acids. The V and J ends lost 5 bases and 2 bases, in that order; junction bases with no gene match: 4. Germline lookup yields CDR1 LNHDA and CDR2 SQIVND (reference sequence).

This clonotype was recorded a few times. The chain couples TRBV6-2 or TRBV6-3 to TRBJ2-1; 8 bases map to TRBD2. The J segment lost 9 bases and the V segment lost 0 bases, leaving 7 bases of the junction unmatched. This CDR3 is 15 amino acids long. Germline V gene sequence: CDR1 MNHEY, CDR2 SVGEGT. The CDR3 spells CASSYSGLGSGEQFF. The CDR3 bases are TGTGCCAGCAGTTACTCGGGACTAGGAAGCGGTGAGCAGTTCTTC.

This clonotype was recorded many times. V gene TRBV12-3 or TRBV12-4 combines with J gene TRBJ1-3, with 7 nucleotides matching TRBD1. The ends lost 5 bases at V and 2 bases at J; junction bases unmatched: 9. The CDR3 is 16 amino acids. CDR3 loop: CASSRQGPIAGNTIYF. The CDR3 nucleotides are TGTGCCAGCAGTAGACAGGGCCCCATCGCTGGAAACACCATATATTTT.

This clonotype showed up many times. The chain uses TRBV6-5 and TRBJ2-6, with D maybe TRBD1 (5 bases). CDR1 is MNHEY and CDR2 is SVGAGI in the germline V gene. CDR3 length equals 16 residues. V was pared by 2 bases and J by 0 bases, with 8 bases between. The CDR3 nucleotides read TGTGCCAGCAGTTACGGTGGGGCCTCTGGGGCCAACGTCCTGACTTTC. The encoded protein is CASSYGGASGANVLTF.

This clonotype appeared a few times. The V gene is TRBV7-6, the J gene TRBJ1-3; D remains unclear. Trimming pared 6 bases from V and 0 bases from J, leaving 6 bases between. Per the germline V gene, CDR1 is SGHVS and CDR2 is FNYEAQ. This CDR3 comprises 13 residues. The CDR3 sequence: CASSSYSGNTIYF. The CDR3 bases are TGTGCCAGCAGTAGCTACTCTGGAAACACCATATATTTT. Using reference TRBV7-6 and TRBJ1-3 for the parts outside the CDR3, the full variable domain is GAGVSQSPRYKVTKRGQDVALRCDPISGHVSLYWYRQALGQGPEFLTYFNYEAQQDKSGLPNDRFSAERPEGSISTLTIQRTEQRDSAMYRCASSSYSGNTIYFGEGSWLTVV.

This clonotype has a count of ten or more. This rearrangement joins TRBV30 to TRBJ2-7; D may be TRBD1 (5 bases). CDR1 and CDR2 from the germline V gene are GTSNPN and SVGIG (reference sequence). The CDR3 loop spans 16 amino acids. The V end was cut by 0 bases, the J end by 5 bases, with 20 bases between. The CDR3 DNA reads as TGTGCCTGGAGTGTAAAAGGAATAGGCAGGGCAGACGAGCAGTACTTC. Its translation: CAWSVKGIGRADEQYF.

Many counts were recorded for this clonotype. The chain is built from TRBV6-1 and TRBJ2-7; no reliable D call. V gave up 4 bases and J gave up 6 bases, with 4 bases separating them. CDR1 is MNHNS, CDR2 SASEGT, per germline. CDR3 length: 10 amino acids. The CDR3 region is CASSGLEQYF. Here the CDR3 DNA reads TGTGCCAGCAGTGGACTCGAGCAGTACTTC.

This clonotype was seen more than once but under ten times. This chain's CDR3 is CASSRHKTRDNYGYTF. The CDR3 coding sequence is TGTGCCAGCAGTAGGCATAAGACAAGGGATAACTATGGCTACACCTTC. The chain employs TRBV6-1 and TRBJ1-2; D call uncertain. The CDR3 length is 16 residues. Trimming took off 5 bases at V and 1 base at J, with 17 bases between the two ends. Germline-derived CDR1 and CDR2 are MNHNS and SASEGT.

This clonotype was detected many times. The chain has TRBV12-3 or TRBV12-4 and TRBJ1-6, with D possibly TRBD1 on 6 matching bases. CDR3 length equals 13 residues. The V gene lost 6 bases and the J gene lost 9 bases, with 12 bases spanning the gap. The CDR3 coding sequence is TGTGCCAGCAGAACTACAGGGATTTCACCCCTCCACTTT. This sequence encodes CASRTTGISPLHF.